A selection of T cell receptor beta chains follows, all from one sample in a study of T cell changes during pregnancy in multiple sclerosis. Data came from immunoSEQ multiplex PCR; TCRdb stores just in-frame clones and leaves some out. The profile shows roughly 110,000 clones, around 93% of them singletons. The sample consisted of peripheral blood, taken after pregnancy. The receptor set was obtained from a female donor with multiple sclerosis, enrolled in a pregnancy study. CDR3s include the opening cysteine and the closing phenylalanine or tryptophan. The D gene is left open where the match is weak. The size field is filled for only some rows; it gives once, few, many or a size class.

>TRBV27|TRBJ2-7|.|.
TGTGCCAGCAGTTTATATGCCGGGATTACCTACGAGCAGTACTTC
CASSLYAGITYEQYF
>TRBV6-1|TRBJ1-5|TRBD1|once
TGTGCCAGCAGTTCGGACAGGGGAGGTAATCAGCCCCAGCATTTT
CASSSDRGGNQPQHF
>TRBV27|TRBJ1-4|.|.
TGTGCCAGCAGTTTAAGAGGGAGGACGAATGAAAAACTGTTTTTT
CASSLRGRTNEKLFF
>TRBV5-6|TRBJ2-3|.|.
TGTGCCAGCAGCTTGAAGGACGGGGGGCTAACAGATACGCAGTATTTT
CASSLKDGGLTDTQYF
>TRBV28|TRBJ2-3|TRBD2|.
TGTGCCAGCAGTTTAGATAGCGGGCCCACAGATACGCAGTATTTT
CASSLDSGPTDTQYF
>TRBV4-2|TRBJ1-2|.|.
TGTGCCAGCAGCTTTTTGGGCGGGTCCGATGGCTACACCTTC
CASSFLGGSDGYTF
>TRBV5-1|TRBJ2-5|TRBD1|.
TGCGCCAGCAGCCAAGACAGGGGAACGAAGACCCAGTACTTC
CASSQDRGTKTQYF
>TRBV9|TRBJ2-3|TRBD2|.
TGTGCCAGCAGCGTAGAAGGCGGGAGGACAGATACGCAGTATTTT
CASSVEGGRTDTQYF
>TRBV12-5|TRBJ2-3|TRBD2|.
TGTGCTAGTGTCTCACCCGGGGGGGATACGCAGTATTTT
CASVSPGGDTQYF
>TRBV10-1|TRBJ2-7|TRBD1|.
TGCGCCAGCAGTGACGGGACAGGGTTGTTCTACGAGCAGTACTTC
CASSDGTGLFYEQYF
>TRBV2|TRBJ1-1|TRBD1|.
TGTGCCAGGGACAGGGGGCTGGGTAACACTGAAGCTTTCTTT
CARDRGLGNTEAFF
>TRBV5-1|TRBJ2-1|.|.
TGCGCCAGCAGCGTCGGGACTCACCTTAACAATGAGCAGTTCTTC
CASSVGTHLNNEQFF
>TRBV27|TRBJ2-1|TRBD2|.
TGTGCCAGCAGTACCTGGACTAGCGGGGCGTCCAAAAATGAGCAGTTCTTC
CASSTWTSGASKNEQFF
>TRBV5-4|TRBJ2-3|TRBD2|.
TGTGCCAGCAGCCCGCGGGGGGGCGACACAGATACGCAGTATTTT
CASSPRGGDTDTQYF
>TRBV30|TRBJ1-5|.|.
TGTGCCTGGAGTGTAGGAGGCTTGGAGGGAAATCAGCCCCAGCATTTT
CAWSVGGLEGNQPQHF
>TRBV9|TRBJ1-2|.|.
TGTGCCAGCAGCGCCCTAGGCAGCTTTAACTATGGCTACACCTTC
CASSALGSFNYGYTF
>TRBV18|TRBJ2-3|TRBD2|.
TGTGCCAGCTCACCTTTGGGCGGGGGACCCTCAGATACGCAGTATTTT
CASSPLGGGPSDTQYF
>TRBV5-1|TRBJ2-3|.|.
TGCGCCAGCAGCTTGGAAAAGGAGTCACCGTATTTT
CASSLEKESPYF
>TRBV7-6|TRBJ1-4|.|.
TGTGCCAGCAGCTTAGACGTCAGGGGCGGTAATGAAAAACTGTTTTTT
CASSLDVRGGNEKLFF
>TRBV2|TRBJ1-5|.|.
TGTGCCAGCAAGAGGGCGGGGTTCCGTAGAAGTAGGGATCAGCCCCAGCATTTT
CASKRAGFRRSRDQPQHF
>TRBV19|TRBJ1-2|.|few
TGTGCCAGTAGTACCAAGCGACGGCCCAACTATGGCTACACCTTC
CASSTKRRPNYGYTF
>TRBV19|TRBJ1-5|.|.
TGTGCCAGTACCCCCCTGGGGGGAGCTGGCAATCAGCCCCAGCATTTT
CASTPLGGAGNQPQHF
>TRBV6-5|TRBJ1-5|TRBD1|.
TGTGCCAGCAGTAACCGACAGGGGAGTTTTCAGCCCCAGCATTTT
CASSNRQGSFQPQHF
>TRBV25-1|TRBJ2-2|TRBD2|.
TGTGCCAGCAGTCCTTCATGGACTAGCGGGAGCACCGGGGAGCTGTTTTTT
CASSPSWTSGSTGELFF
>TRBV5-1|TRBJ2-1|TRBD1|.
TGCGCCAGCAGCTTGGAGCGTGGGACAGGGGAGGACAATGAGCAGTTCTTC
CASSLERGTGEDNEQFF
>TRBV19|TRBJ2-1|TRBD1|.
TGTGCCAGTAGTAACCCGGGACAGGGGCTGGTGAATGAGCAGTTCTTC
CASSNPGQGLVNEQFF
>TRBV30|TRBJ2-7|.|.
TGTGCCTGGAGTCGAGAGGGTCAGCAGTACTTC
CAWSREGQQYF
>TRBV25-1|TRBJ2-2|TRBD2|.
TGTGCCAGCAGTGAGGTAGCGGGAGTAGGCGGGGAGCTGTTTTTT
CASSEVAGVGGELFF
>TRBV6-6|TRBJ1-3|.|.
TGTGCCAGCAGCCCGGGACACAGCTCTGGAAACACCATATATTTT
CASSPGHSSGNTIYF
>TRBV28|TRBJ2-2|TRBD2|.
TGTGCCAGCACCCCAGCGGGAGCAAACACCGGGGAGCTGTTTTTT
CASTPAGANTGELFF
>TRBV6-5|TRBJ1-4|TRBD1|.
TGTGCCAGCAGCACAGGGGGCGTAACTAATGAAAAACTGTTTTTT
CASSTGGVTNEKLFF
>TRBV11-2|TRBJ2-7|.|.
TGTGCCAGCAGCGTGACAGGGACTTCCTACGAGCAGTACTTC
CASSVTGTSYEQYF
>TRBV7-3|TRBJ1-1|.|.
TGTGCCAGCAGCCGCGTCGGGGGGACGAACACTGAAGCTTTCTTT
CASSRVGGTNTEAFF
>TRBV19|TRBJ1-2|.|.
TGTGCCAGTAGTCATCTGGGACTCAACTATGGCTACACCTTC
CASSHLGLNYGYTF
>TRBV11-2|TRBJ2-1|TRBD2|.
TGTGCCAGCAGTGTTAGCGGGAGAGGGAATGAGCAGTTCTTC
CASSVSGRGNEQFF
>TRBV2|TRBJ1-5|.|few
TGTGCCAGCAGTGAGTACAGGGTTCGCAATCAGCCCCAGCATTTT
CASSEYRVRNQPQHF
>TRBV11-2|TRBJ2-7|TRBD2|.
TGTGCCAGTCTAGGGCCCCTAGCGGGGGGCTACGAGCAGTACTTC
CASLGPLAGGYEQYF
>TRBV5-1|TRBJ1-2|TRBD1|.
TGCGCCAGCAGCTTGAGGATAGGGGGCTACTATGGCTACACCTTC
CASSLRIGGYYGYTF
>TRBV5-6|TRBJ2-3|.|.
TGTGCCAGCACTCCCTCCCAGGGCCTCACAGATACGCAGTATTTT
CASTPSQGLTDTQYF
>TRBV7-7|TRBJ2-3|.|.
TGTGCCAGCAGCCAAGGGCTAGGGGGATCGGGAGATACGCAGTATTTT
CASSQGLGGSGDTQYF
>TRBV7-9|TRBJ2-7|.|.
TGTGCCAGCAGCTTGGAAGGAGGTTTTCTCTTCTACGAGCAGTACTTC
CASSLEGGFLFYEQYF
>TRBV7-2|TRBJ2-5|TRBD2|once
TGTGCCAGCAGCTTAACAATGACTAGCGGACAGTACTTC
CASSLTMTSGQYF
>TRBV30|TRBJ1-3|.|.
TGTGCCTGGGGGGGACTTTTCGCTGGAAACACCATATATTTT
CAWGGLFAGNTIYF
>TRBV6-5|TRBJ1-5|TRBD1|.
TGTGCCAGCAGTTGGACAGGGGGTACCAATCAGCCCCAGCATTTT
CASSWTGGTNQPQHF
>TRBV19|TRBJ2-7|TRBD1|.
TGTGCCAGTAGTACGGCCCACCAACAGGGGGTAAGATACGAGCAGTACTTC
CASSTAHQQGVRYEQYF
>TRBV7-9|TRBJ2-1|TRBD2|.
TGTGCCAGCAGCTTACGTAGCGGGACGAACAATGAGCAGTTCTTC
CASSLRSGTNNEQFF
>TRBV2|TRBJ2-7|TRBD1|.
TGTGCCAGCCGACCGACAGGGACCTACGAGCAGTACTTC
CASRPTGTYEQYF
>TRBV11-2|TRBJ2-7|TRBD2|.
TGTGCCAGCAGCTCTAGCGGGTACTCCTACGAGCAGTACTTC
CASSSSGYSYEQYF
>TRBV19|TRBJ1-2|.|few
TGTGCCAGTAGTCAAGCGGACTGGAACTATGGCTACACCTTC
CASSQADWNYGYTF
>TRBV2|TRBJ2-7|.|once
TGTGCCAGCAGACTAGGGCGGGGCACCTACGAGCAGTACTTC
CASRLGRGTYEQYF